This TCR beta chain appears in the sequencing data of a study of blood T cells in healthy people across ages. The CDR3 extends over 19 amino acids. V lost 1 base, J lost 0 bases, and 10 bases stayed unmatched. Germline assignment: CDR1 SGHTA and CDR2 FQGNSA. This clonotype occurred a few times. Through a sample-barcoded 5' primer and a J-beta primer mix, a second PCR was run for roughly 6 to 12 cycles. TCRdb redid the calling of the 5' RACE reads with MiXCR, one entry per CDR3 protein. The table lists 1.5 million to 2 million distinct CDR3 sequences, 28% of them singletons. Sequenced: blood. The chain couples TRBV7-2 to TRBJ2-1, with 9 bases fitting TRBD2. This receptor was identified in a woman in her twenties or thirties in good health. CDR3 loop: CASSLVGSGRPSSYNEQFF. The CDR3 DNA sequence: TGTGCCAGCAGCTTAGTGGGTAGCGGGAGACCCAGCTCCTACAATGAGCAGTTCTTC.